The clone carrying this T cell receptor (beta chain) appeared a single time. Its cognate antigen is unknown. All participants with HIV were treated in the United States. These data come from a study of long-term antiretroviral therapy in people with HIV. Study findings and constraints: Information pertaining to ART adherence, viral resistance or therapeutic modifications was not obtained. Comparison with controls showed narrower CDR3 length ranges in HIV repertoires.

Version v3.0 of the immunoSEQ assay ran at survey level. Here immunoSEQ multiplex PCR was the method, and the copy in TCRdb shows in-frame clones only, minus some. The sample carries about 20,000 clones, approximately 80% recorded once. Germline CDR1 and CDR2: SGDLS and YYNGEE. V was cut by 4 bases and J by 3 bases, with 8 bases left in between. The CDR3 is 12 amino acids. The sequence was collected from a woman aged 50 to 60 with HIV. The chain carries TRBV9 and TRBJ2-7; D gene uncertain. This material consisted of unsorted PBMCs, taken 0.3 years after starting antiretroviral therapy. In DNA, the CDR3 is TGTGCCAGCAGCCCCAGAGGCTACGAGCAGTACTTC. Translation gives CASSPRGYEQYF.